The TCR beta chain under discussion was sequenced for a study of T-cell memory formation after mild COVID-19. The CDR3 runs 14 residues. CDR1 and CDR2 from the germline V gene are MGHRA and YSYEKL. Trimming removed 8 bases from V and 4 bases from J; junction bases left unmatched: 5. This clonotype was counted between two and nine times. What it binds is not known. Study-wide results and limits: Largely, contracting CD4+ clones fell within CM and EM, and contracting CD8+ clones within EMRA. Memory from before infection featured some responding clones, which suggests cross-reactive memory joined.

One entry per CDR3 protein, called by TCRdb with MiXCR from the 5' RACE reads. The sample includes over 130,000 distinct CDR3 sequences, 11% to 15% of them seen just once. V is TRBV4-1 and J is TRBJ2-1, with 10 positions matching TRBD2. The source material was PBMCs or a T cell subset sorted from them (not recorded which). The sequence derives from an adult woman who had mild COVID-19 (a few samples of this study predate the infection). Cell type and time point are not known. The CDR3 DNA is TGCGCCAGCGAAGCGGGAGGGGGATACAATGAGCAGTTCTTC. Translation gives CASEAGGGYNEQFF.